This T cell receptor (beta chain) was obtained from a study of identical twins. Study conclusions and caveats: A lower insertion count was a feature of abundant cord blood beta clonotypes, with no such feature in memory repertoires. The presence of invariant MAIT and iNKT cells could partly confound analyses of zero-insertion sequences.

MiXCR, applied by TCRdb to the 5' RACE reads, yields one record per CDR3 protein. The repertoire holds 400,000 to 550,000 distinct CDR3 sequences, with roughly 26% as singletons. Only a few counts were recorded for this clonotype. The target antigen is unknown. These data also featured in a second study, about T cells expressing NK-cell markers. That work contributes: From sorted CD3+CD56+NKG2C+, CD3+CD56+NKG2C- and CD3+CD56-NKG2C+ T cells came the TCR beta repertoires. Of eight sequenced donors, seven were HCMV-seropositive and one HCMV-seronegative.

The source of this sequence is a woman aged 18-35 years in good health. The sequenced sample was CD4+ T cells sorted from blood.

The CDR3 loop reads CASSPRDRENIQYF. In nucleotides, the CDR3 is TGTGCCAGCAGTCCGCGGGACAGGGAAAACATTCAGTACTTC. The genes are TRBV12-3 or TRBV12-4 and TRBJ2-4, with 9 bases matching TRBD1. Germline trimming cut 5 bases from V and 5 bases from J; bases unmatched to any gene: 4. The length of the CDR3 is 14 residues.